This TCR beta chain came from a study of blood T cell repertoires in COVID-19. On the study more broadly: PBMCs, B-cell-depleted T cells, or T cells provided the cDNA or gDNA that made up the material.

Authors' processing steps: Reference gene primer amplification in the assay estimated nucleated cell counts. Assay: immunoSEQ multiplex PCR; the TCRdb copy retains only in-frame clones and omits some. V, J and clone size are those of that table, while D and trimming were read from the DNA. The repertoire includes around 91,000 clones, more than 65% of them detected once, and over 15% sits in the top ten. Sequenced input: peripheral blood. This clonotype was sampled from a woman of 80 years or more with active or convalescent COVID-19.

The CDR3 nucleotides are TGTGCCAGCAGGACCTTCGGGGTTAGCAATCAGCCCCAGCATTTT. It encodes CASRTFGVSNQPQHF. The rearrangement uses TRBV27 and TRBJ1-5; D unclear. Trimming removed 6 bases from V and 0 bases from J, with 12 bases in between. The CDR3 contains 15 residues. Germline values: CDR1 MNHEY, CDR2 SMNVEV (reference sequence).